This section outlines one TCR beta chain sequence together with its context. The data are from a study of blood T cells in healthy people across ages. A second PCR, run for about 6 to 11 cycles, used a sample-barcoded 5' primer plus a J-beta primer mix. The template-switch adaptor, which had 12 random nucleotides, put a tag on each cDNA molecule. TCRdb redid the calling of the 5' RACE reads with MiXCR, one entry per CDR3 protein. Altogether 950,000 to 1,200,000 distinct CDR3 sequences are present, around two fifths being singletons, with the ten largest covering roughly 13%. CDR3 length: 16 residues. Germline-derived CDR1 and CDR2 are MNHNS and SASEGT. Germline trimming cut 6 bases from V and 0 bases from J; bases unmatched to any gene: 8.

The chain has TRBV6-1 and TRBJ2-3; 8 bases align to TRBD1. The sequenced sample consisted of blood. The sequence derives from a man in his late teens or twenties in good health. CDR3 protein: CASSRRRDRSTDTQYF. CDR3 bases: TGTGCCAGCAGCCGTAGGAGGGACAGGAGCACAGATACGCAGTATTTT.